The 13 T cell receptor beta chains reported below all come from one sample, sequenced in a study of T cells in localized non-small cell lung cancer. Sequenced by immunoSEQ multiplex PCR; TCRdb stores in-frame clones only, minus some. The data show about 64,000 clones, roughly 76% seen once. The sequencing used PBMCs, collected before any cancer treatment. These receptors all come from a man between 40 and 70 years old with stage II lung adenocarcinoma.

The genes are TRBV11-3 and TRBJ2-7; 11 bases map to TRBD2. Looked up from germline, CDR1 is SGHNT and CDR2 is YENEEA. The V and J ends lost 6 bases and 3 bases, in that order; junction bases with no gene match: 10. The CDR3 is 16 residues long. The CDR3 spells CASSHAGTSGFYEQYF. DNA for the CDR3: TGTGCCAGCAGTCACGCAGGGACTAGCGGCTTCTACGAGCAGTACTTC.

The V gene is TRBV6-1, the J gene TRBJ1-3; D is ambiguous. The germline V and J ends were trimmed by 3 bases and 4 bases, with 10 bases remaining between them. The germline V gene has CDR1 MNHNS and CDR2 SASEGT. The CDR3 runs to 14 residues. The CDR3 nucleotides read TGTGCCAGCAGTGACCCAGCGACGGGAAACACCATATATTTT. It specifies CASSDPATGNTIYF.

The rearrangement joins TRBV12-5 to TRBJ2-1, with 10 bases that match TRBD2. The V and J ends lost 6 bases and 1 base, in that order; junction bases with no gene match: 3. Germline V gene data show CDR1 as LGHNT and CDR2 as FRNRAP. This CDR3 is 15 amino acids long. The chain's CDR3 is CASGLAGGSYNEQFF. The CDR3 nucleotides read TGTGCTAGTGGATTAGCGGGAGGTTCCTACAATGAGCAGTTCTTC.

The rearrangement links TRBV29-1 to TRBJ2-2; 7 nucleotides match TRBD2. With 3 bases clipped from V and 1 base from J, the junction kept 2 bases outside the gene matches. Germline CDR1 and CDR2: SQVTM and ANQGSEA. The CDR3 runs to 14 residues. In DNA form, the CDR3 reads TGCAGCGTTGACGGGACTAAGAACACCGGGGAGCTGTTTTTT. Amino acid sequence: CSVDGTKNTGELFF.

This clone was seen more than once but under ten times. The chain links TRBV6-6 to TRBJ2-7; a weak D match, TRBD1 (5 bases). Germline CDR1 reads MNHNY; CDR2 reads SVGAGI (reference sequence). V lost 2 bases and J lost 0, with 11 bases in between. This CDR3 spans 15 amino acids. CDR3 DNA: TGTGCCAGCAGTTACCTACAGGCCAACTCCTACGAGCAGTACTTC. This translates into CASSYLQANSYEQYF.

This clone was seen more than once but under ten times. The CDR3 nucleotides read TGCGCCAGCAGCCAAGATGATAGCGGGATAAGGAGCACCGGGGAGCTGTTTTTT. Translated: CASSQDDSGIRSTGELFF. The chain employs TRBV4-1 and TRBJ2-2, with 8 nucleotides matching TRBD2. J gave up 4 bases and V 0 bases, and 10 bases lay outside the gene matches. The CDR3 runs to 18 residues. Germline V gene data show CDR1 as MGHRA and CDR2 as YSYEKL.

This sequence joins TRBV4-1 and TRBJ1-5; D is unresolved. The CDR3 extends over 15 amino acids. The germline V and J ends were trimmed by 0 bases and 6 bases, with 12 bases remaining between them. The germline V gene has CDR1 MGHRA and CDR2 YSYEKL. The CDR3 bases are TGCGCCAGCAGCCAAGATCAATCCCCTCCTCAGCCCCAGCATTTT. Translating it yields CASSQDQSPPQPQHF.

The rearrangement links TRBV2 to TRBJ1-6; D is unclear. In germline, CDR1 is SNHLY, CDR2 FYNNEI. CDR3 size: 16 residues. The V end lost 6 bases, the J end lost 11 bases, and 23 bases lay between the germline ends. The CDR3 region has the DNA TGTGCCAGCAGGAGGGCAGGTACCCGGGAAAAGCCACCCCTCCACTTT. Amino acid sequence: CASRRAGTREKPPLHF.

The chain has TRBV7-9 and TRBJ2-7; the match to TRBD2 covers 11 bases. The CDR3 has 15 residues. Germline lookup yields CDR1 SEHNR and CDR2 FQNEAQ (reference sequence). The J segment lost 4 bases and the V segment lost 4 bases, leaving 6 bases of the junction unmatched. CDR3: CASSSLSGRAYEQYF. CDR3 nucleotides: TGTGCCAGCAGCTCACTTAGCGGGAGGGCTTACGAGCAGTACTTC.

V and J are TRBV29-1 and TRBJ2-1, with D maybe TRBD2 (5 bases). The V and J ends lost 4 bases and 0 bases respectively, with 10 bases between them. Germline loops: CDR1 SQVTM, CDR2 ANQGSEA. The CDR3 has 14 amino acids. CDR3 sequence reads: CSVGGRVSYNEQFF. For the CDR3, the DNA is TGCAGCGTTGGTGGGAGAGTCTCCTACAATGAGCAGTTCTTC.

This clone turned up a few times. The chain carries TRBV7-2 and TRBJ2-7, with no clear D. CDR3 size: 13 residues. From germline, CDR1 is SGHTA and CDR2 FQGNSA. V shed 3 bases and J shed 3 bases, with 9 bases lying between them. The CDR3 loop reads CASSFGLRYEQYF. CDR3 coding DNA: TGTGCCAGCAGCTTTGGGCTCCGCTACGAGCAGTACTTC.

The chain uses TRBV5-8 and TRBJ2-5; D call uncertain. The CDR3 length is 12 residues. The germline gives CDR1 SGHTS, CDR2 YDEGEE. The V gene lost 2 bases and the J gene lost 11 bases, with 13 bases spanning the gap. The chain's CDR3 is CASSFGLAVQYF. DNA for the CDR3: TGTGCCAGCAGCTTTGGGCTCGCAGTTCAGTACTTC.

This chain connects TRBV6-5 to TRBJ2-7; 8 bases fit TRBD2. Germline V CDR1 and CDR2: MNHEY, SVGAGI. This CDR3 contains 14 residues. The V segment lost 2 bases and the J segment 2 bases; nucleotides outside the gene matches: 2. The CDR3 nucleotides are TGTGCCAGCAGTTACAAGCGGGAGACCTACGAGCAGTACTTC. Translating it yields CASSYKRETYEQYF.